The 9 T cell receptor beta chains given below trace back to one sample, sequenced in a study of shared clonotypes between healthy human individuals (TCRdb year 2020). The protocol used for the library was the immunoSEQ multiplex PCR assay. In TCRdb, the immuneACCESS table is reduced to in-frame sequences with V and J assigned. These tables do not hold every clone; where another copy was compared, an unresolved V gene accounts for under half, and the others remain unexplained. The sample has over a million clones on record, about 84% of them singletons. About 0.52% of the sample is taken by the ten largest. Sequencing was done on a sample of memory CD4+ T cells from PBMCs. The sample's cell subset or site label, decoded: CD45RA-negative fraction. All receptors derive from a man aged 18 to 29 in good health. Some clones in this sample may be carry-over from other donors' samples.

The chain uses TRBV7-9 and TRBJ2-2, with D tentatively TRBD2 (5 bases). In germline, CDR1 is SEHNR, CDR2 FQNEAQ (reference sequence). Trimming took off 0 bases at V and 3 bases at J, with 8 bases between the two ends. The CDR3 extends over 15 amino acids. CDR3: CASSLAGAYTGELFF. The CDR3 coding sequence is TGTGCCAGCAGCTTAGCGGGAGCGTACACCGGGGAGCTGTTTTTT.

J is TRBJ1-5 and V is TRBV2; the D is unclear. V lost 6 bases, J lost 0 bases, and 12 bases lay in between. Germline V gives CDR1 SNHLY, CDR2 FYNNEI. The CDR3 extends over 15 amino acids. CDR3 amino acids: CASSPVGFSNQPQHF. The CDR3, as DNA: TGTGCCAGCAGCCCCGTGGGGTTTAGCAATCAGCCCCAGCATTTT.

There are many counts of this clone. CDR3 sequence reads: CAWEDRAGQPQHF. In nucleotides, the CDR3 is TGTGCCTGGGAGGACAGGGCCGGTCAGCCCCAGCATTTT. V gene TRBV30 combines with J gene TRBJ1-5; 8 bases map to TRBD1. The V gene end was trimmed by 5 bases and the J gene end by 6 bases; junction bases not matched to a gene: 6. Germline CDR1 reads GTSNPN; CDR2 reads SVGIG (reference sequence). The CDR3 is 13 residues long.

The chain recombines TRBV28 with TRBJ1-4; D is undetermined. The length of the CDR3 is 11 residues. Trimming removed 5 bases from V and 8 bases from J, with 6 bases in between. CDR1 and CDR2 from the germline V gene are MDHEN and SYDVKM. CDR3 in amino acids: CASSELEKLFF. In DNA, the CDR3 is TGTGCCAGCAGTGAATTGGAAAAACTGTTTTTT.

The rearrangement uses TRBV6-5 and TRBJ2-7; D is undetermined. Trimming cost V 0 bases and J 4 bases, with 13 bases left between them. This CDR3 is built from 15 residues. CDR1 is MNHEY, CDR2 SVGAGI, per germline. CDR3 protein: CASSYSFPSAYEQYF. Written as DNA, the CDR3 is TGTGCCAGCAGTTACTCTTTCCCCTCCGCGTACGAGCAGTACTTC.

The chain combines TRBV28 with TRBJ1-4; no reliable D call. This CDR3 comprises 14 residues. CDR1 and CDR2 (germline): MDHEN, SYDVKM. The germline V and J ends were trimmed by 6 bases and 3 bases, with 11 bases remaining between them. The CDR3 region is CASRGGQANEKLFF. DNA of the CDR3: TGTGCCAGCAGGGGAGGGCAAGCTAATGAAAAACTGTTTTTT.

The CDR3 region is CASSPPVPWGTYEQYF. CDR3 coding DNA: TGTGCCAGCAGCCCCCCAGTCCCATGGGGAACCTACGAGCAGTACTTC. The chain employs TRBV11-1 and TRBJ2-7; D gene unclear. V lost 5 bases to trimming and J lost 2 bases, with 19 bases between them. Germline V gene lookup returns CDR1 SGHAT and CDR2 FQDESV (reference sequence). The CDR3 extends over 16 amino acids. Full variable domain (outside the CDR3, taken from reference TRBV11-1 and TRBJ2-7): EAEVAQSPRYKITEKSQAVAFWCDPISGHATLYWYRQILGQGPELLVQFQDESVVDDSQLPKDRFSAERLKGVDSTLKIQPAELGDSAMYLCASSPPVPWGTYEQYFGPGTRLTVT.

This clone was counted only a few times. The chain couples TRBV28 to TRBJ2-1; no firm D call. Trimming cost V 6 bases and J 4 bases, with 7 bases left between them. The CDR3 spans 12 residues. Per germline, CDR1 MDHEN and CDR2 SYDVKM. CDR3 in DNA: TGTGCCAGCAGGGGTATGTACAATGAGCAGTTCTTC. Translating it yields CASRGMYNEQFF.

This chain connects TRBV11-2 to TRBJ2-5; 12 nucleotides align to TRBD2. Germline CDR1 is SGHAT and CDR2 is FQNNGV. V shed 7 bases and J 4 bases; nucleotides not matched to a gene: 4. The CDR3 is 14 residues long. The DNA for the CDR3 is TGTGCCAGCAACCGACTAGCGGGAGCAGAGACCCAGTACTTC. It translates to CASNRLAGAETQYF.